This T cell receptor beta chain was sequenced during a study of blood T cell repertoires in COVID-19. Study-wide background: Acute and convalescent COVID-19 specimens originated in the United States, Italy and Spain. Sources were T cells, B-cell-depleted T cells, or PBMCs; the material itself was cDNA or gDNA.

Original methodology: Quantification of nucleated cells was approximated via reference gene primer amplification. TCRdb's copy holds only in-frame clones and misses some; the assay was immunoSEQ multiplex PCR. That table gives V, J and clone size, and the DNA gave D and trimming. Altogether 300,000 to 400,000 clones are present, more than 70% being singletons, with the ten largest covering more than 5.5%. It was during active infection that Seattle patients were enrolled and then longitudinally followed. The CDR3 length is 14 residues. The germline V gene has CDR1 KGHSH and CDR2 LQKENI. V was pared by 2 bases and J by 1 base, with 8 bases between.

V and J are TRBV18 and TRBJ1-1; D gene unclear. Sequencing was done on a sample of peripheral blood. The receptor was derived from an older woman with COVID-19, enrolled during active disease. For the CDR3, the DNA is TGTGCCAGCTCACCAGGAGCGCGGAACACTGAAGCTTTCTTT. It is translated as CASSPGARNTEAFF.